This TCR beta chain was documented in a study of T cell changes during pregnancy in multiple sclerosis. The protocol was immunoSEQ multiplex PCR, while the TCRdb copy is restricted to in-frame clones and leaves out a portion. The repertoire includes over 50,000 clones, approximately 93% of them detected once, and around 2% sits in the top ten. Germline values: CDR1 SNHLY, CDR2 FYNNEI. V lost 5 bases and J 1 base, leaving 14 bases between the germline ends. The CDR3 extends over 15 amino acids. The chain employs TRBV2 and TRBJ1-1; TRBD1 is a possible D gene (6 bases). The source is a female donor with multiple sclerosis, enrolled in a pregnancy study. The sample consisted of peripheral blood, taken in the second trimester of pregnancy. CDR3: CASSPLRGRNTEAFF. The CDR3 DNA reads TGTGCCAGCAGTCCACTGAGGGGGAGGAACACTGAAGCTTTCTTT.